This paragraph covers one TCR beta chain sequence. With 60 Vbeta and 13 Jbeta primers, the PCR was carried out. Method: immunoSEQ multiplex PCR; TCRdb's copy keeps in-frame clones and lacks some. Among around 150,000 clones listed, roughly 80% were seen once. These data come from a study of cytomegalovirus exposure and HLA in healthy donors. CDR1 SNHLY and CDR2 FYNNEI come from the germline V gene. The CDR3 sequence is 13 residues long. Trimming took 7 bases from V and 6 from J, leaving 13 bases between them. J is TRBJ1-5 and V is TRBV2, with unresolved D. The TCR comes from a boy between 2 and 10 years old in good health and CMV-seronegative. Sequenced: PBMCs. CDR3: CASNGEGPQPQHF. The DNA for the CDR3 is TGTGCCAGCAATGGAGAGGGCCCTCAGCCCCAGCATTTT.